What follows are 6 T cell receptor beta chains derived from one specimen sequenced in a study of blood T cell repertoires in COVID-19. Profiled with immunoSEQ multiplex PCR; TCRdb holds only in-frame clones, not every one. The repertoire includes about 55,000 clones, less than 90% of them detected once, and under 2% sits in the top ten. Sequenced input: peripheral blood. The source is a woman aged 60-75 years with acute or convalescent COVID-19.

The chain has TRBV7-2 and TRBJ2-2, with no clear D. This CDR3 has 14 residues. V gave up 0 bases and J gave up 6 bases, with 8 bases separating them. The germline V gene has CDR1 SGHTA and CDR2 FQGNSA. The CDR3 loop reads CASSLARRSGELFF. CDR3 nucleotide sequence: TGTGCCAGCAGCTTAGCCCGCAGGTCCGGGGAGCTGTTTTTT.

The CDR3 loop is CAWSVSGVGSPLHF. The CDR3 nucleotides are TGTGCCTGGAGTGTATCAGGGGTCGGATCACCCCTCCACTTT. This chain uses TRBV30 with TRBJ1-6; weak D call: TRBD1 (6 bases). The V end lost 0 bases, the J end lost 10 bases, and 13 bases lay between the germline ends. The CDR3 consists of 14 residues. The germline gives CDR1 GTSNPN, CDR2 SVGIG (reference sequence).

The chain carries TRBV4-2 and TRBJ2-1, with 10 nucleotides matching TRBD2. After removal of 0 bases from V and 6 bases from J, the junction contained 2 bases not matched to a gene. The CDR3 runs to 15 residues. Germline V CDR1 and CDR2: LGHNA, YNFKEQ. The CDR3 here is CASSQEPSGGNEQFF. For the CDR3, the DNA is TGTGCCAGCAGCCAAGAGCCTAGCGGGGGCAATGAGCAGTTCTTC.

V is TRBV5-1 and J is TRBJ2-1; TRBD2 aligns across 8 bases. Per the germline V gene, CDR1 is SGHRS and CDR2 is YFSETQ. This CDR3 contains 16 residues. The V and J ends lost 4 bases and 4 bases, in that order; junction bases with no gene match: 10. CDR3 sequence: CASSVGTLAVYNEQFF. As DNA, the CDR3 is TGCGCCAGCAGCGTAGGGACACTAGCGGTATACAATGAGCAGTTCTTC. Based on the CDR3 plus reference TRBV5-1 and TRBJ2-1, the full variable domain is KAGVTQTPRYLIKTRGQQVTLSCSPISGHRSVSWYQQTPGQGLQFLFEYFSETQRNKGNFPGRFSGRQFSNSRSEMNVSTLELGDSALYLCASSVGTLAVYNEQFFGPGTRLTVL.

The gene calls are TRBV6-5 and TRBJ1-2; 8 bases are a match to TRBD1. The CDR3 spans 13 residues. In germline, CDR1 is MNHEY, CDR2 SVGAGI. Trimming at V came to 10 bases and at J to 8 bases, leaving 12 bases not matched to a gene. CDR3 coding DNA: TGTGCCACCCCTCGACAGGGGACCGCAGGCTACACCTTC. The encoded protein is CATPRQGTAGYTF.

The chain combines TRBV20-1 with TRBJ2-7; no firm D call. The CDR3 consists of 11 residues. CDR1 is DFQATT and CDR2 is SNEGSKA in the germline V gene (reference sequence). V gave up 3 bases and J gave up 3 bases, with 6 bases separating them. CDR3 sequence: CSARGIYEQYF. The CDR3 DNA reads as TGCAGTGCTAGGGGCATCTACGAGCAGTACTTC.